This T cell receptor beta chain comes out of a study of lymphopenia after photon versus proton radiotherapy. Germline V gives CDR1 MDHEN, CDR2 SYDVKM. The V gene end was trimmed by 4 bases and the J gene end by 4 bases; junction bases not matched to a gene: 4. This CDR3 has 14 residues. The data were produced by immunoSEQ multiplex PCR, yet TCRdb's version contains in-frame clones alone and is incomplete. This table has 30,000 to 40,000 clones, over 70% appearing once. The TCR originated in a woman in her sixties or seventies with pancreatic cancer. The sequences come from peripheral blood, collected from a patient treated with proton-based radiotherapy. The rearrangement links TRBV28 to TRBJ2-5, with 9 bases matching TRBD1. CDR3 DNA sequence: TGTGCCAGCAGTTCGCCGGGACAGGGAGAGACCCAGTACTTC. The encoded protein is CASSSPGQGETQYF.